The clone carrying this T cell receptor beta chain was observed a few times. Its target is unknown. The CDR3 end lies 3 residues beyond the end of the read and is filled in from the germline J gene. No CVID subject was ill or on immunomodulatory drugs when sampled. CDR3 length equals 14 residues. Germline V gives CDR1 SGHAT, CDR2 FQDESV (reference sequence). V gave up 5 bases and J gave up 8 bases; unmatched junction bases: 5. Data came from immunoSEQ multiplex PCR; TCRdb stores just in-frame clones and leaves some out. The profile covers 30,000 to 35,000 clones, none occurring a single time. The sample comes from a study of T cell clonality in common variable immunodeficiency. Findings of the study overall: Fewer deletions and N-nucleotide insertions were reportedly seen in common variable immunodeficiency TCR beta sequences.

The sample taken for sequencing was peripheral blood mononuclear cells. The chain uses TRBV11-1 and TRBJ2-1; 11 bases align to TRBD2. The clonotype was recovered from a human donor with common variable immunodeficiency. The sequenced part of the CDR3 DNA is TGTGCCAGCAGCGCCCGACTAGCGGGACATGAG. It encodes CASSARLAGHE. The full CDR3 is CASSARLAGHEQFF.